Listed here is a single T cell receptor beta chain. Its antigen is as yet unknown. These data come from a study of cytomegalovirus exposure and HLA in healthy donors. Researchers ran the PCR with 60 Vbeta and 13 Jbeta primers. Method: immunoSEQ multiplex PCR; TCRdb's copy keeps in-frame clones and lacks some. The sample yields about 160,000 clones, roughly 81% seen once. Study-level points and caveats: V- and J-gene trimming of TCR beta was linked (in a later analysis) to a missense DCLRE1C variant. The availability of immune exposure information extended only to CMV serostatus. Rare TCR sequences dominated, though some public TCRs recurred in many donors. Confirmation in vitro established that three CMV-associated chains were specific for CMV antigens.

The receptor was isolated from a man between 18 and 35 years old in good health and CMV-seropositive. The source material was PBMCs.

The CDR3 DNA reads as TGTGCCAGCAGTTACTCGGCGGGATCCAATCAGCCCCAGCATTTT. Translating gives CASSYSAGSNQPQHF. The chain recombines TRBV6-5 with TRBJ1-5; D call uncertain. From germline, CDR1 is MNHEY and CDR2 SVGAGI. V was cut by 0 bases and J by 3 bases, with 9 bases left in between. The CDR3 sequence is 15 residues long.